The 17 T cell receptor beta chains below all came from one sample that was sequenced in a study of control samples from healthy donors and cancer patients. Data came from immunoSEQ multiplex PCR; TCRdb stores just in-frame clones and leaves some out. Here the sample spans about 61,000 clones, around 90% being singletons. Specimen: PBMCs. The receptors originated from a man aged 55 to 70 with colorectal cancer.

This clone appeared once. V and J are TRBV14 and TRBJ1-6, with D possibly TRBD1 on 6 matching bases. CDR1 is SGHDN and CDR2 is FVKESK in the germline V gene. The CDR3 spans 15 residues. The V end lost 5 bases, the J end lost 6 bases, and 14 bases lay between the germline ends. The CDR3 DNA is TGTGCCAGCAGCGGTCGGGACAAAATTAATTCACCCCTCCACTTT. This translates into CASSGRDKINSPLHF.

The V call is TRBV27, the J call TRBJ1-4; D not resolved. Trimming removed 3 bases from V and 7 bases from J, with 15 bases in between. Germline-derived CDR1 and CDR2 are MNHEY and SMNVEV (reference sequence). There are 15 residues in the CDR3. The CDR3 bases are TGTGCCAGCAGTTTGGTAGGGATCTTCGGTGAAAAACTGTTTTTT. Encoded protein: CASSLVGIFGEKLFF.

V is TRBV30 and J is TRBJ1-3, with D uncertain. The CDR3 loop spans 13 amino acids. V dropped 5 bases and J dropped 0 bases, with 8 bases sitting between them. Per the germline V gene, CDR1 is GTSNPN and CDR2 is SVGIG (reference sequence). CDR3: CAWATNSGNTIYF. CDR3 DNA sequence: TGTGCCTGGGCTACTAACTCTGGAAACACCATATATTTT.

This clone was counted a few times. The V call is TRBV18, the J call TRBJ2-1; 9 nucleotides agree with TRBD2. V lost 2 bases and J lost 3; bases outside the gene matches: 2. Germline CDR1 reads KGHSH; CDR2 reads LQKENI. CDR3 length equals 15 residues. CDR3 nucleotides: TGTGCCAGCTCACCAGGAGCGGGGGGCTACAATGAGCAGTTCTTC. It encodes CASSPGAGGYNEQFF.

This sequence joins TRBV19 and TRBJ1-1; D not certain. This CDR3 comprises 14 residues. Germline V gives CDR1 LNHDA, CDR2 SQIVND (reference sequence). The ends were cut back, 3 bases at V and 1 base at J, with 9 bases in the middle. The CDR3 DNA follows: TGTGCCAGTAGTATTACACCCGCGAACACTGAAGCTTTCTTT. Translating gives CASSITPANTEAFF.

This chain joins TRBV30 and TRBJ1-2, with 8 bases matching TRBD1. The CDR3 is made up of 15 amino acids. The trim removed 1 base at V and 0 bases at J, leaving 4 bases unmatched. CDR1 is GTSNPN, CDR2 SVGIG, per germline (reference sequence). CDR3 loop: CAWSGTGKANYGYTF. The DNA for the CDR3 is TGTGCCTGGAGTGGGACAGGGAAAGCTAACTATGGCTACACCTTC.

This chain links TRBV19 with TRBJ2-2, with D maybe TRBD1 (6 bases). The CDR3 runs 14 residues. V was shortened by 6 bases and J by 3 bases, with 11 bases between the two germline ends. Germline CDR1 reads LNHDA; CDR2 reads SQIVND (reference sequence). CDR3 bases: TGTGCCAGTAGACCCGGACAGTACACCGGGGAGCTGTTTTTT. Translation gives CASRPGQYTGELFF.

This clone appeared a single time. This chain links TRBV5-1 with TRBJ1-2; D is undetermined. Trimming left V 0 bases short and J 4 bases short, with 10 bases between. The CDR3 runs 14 residues. Germline CDR1 is SGHRS and CDR2 is YFSETQ. CDR3 in amino acids: CASSLDMFGYGYTF. The CDR3 DNA reads as TGCGCCAGCAGCTTGGACATGTTTGGCTATGGCTACACCTTC.

Written as DNA, the CDR3 is TGTGCCAGCAGTTACTCGAACAGGGGGGCGGCCGATACGCAGTATTTT. It translates to CASSYSNRGAADTQYF. This chain connects TRBV6-5 to TRBJ2-3, with 8 bases aligning to TRBD1. The J segment lost 6 bases and the V segment lost 0 bases, leaving 8 bases of the junction unmatched. The germline V gene has CDR1 MNHEY and CDR2 SVGAGI. This CDR3 spans 16 amino acids.

The chain is built from TRBV27 and TRBJ2-7; D tentatively reads TRBD1 or TRBD2 (5 bases each). The CDR3 totals 12 residues. Trimming removed 3 bases from V and 4 bases from J, with 7 bases in between. Per germline, CDR1 MNHEY and CDR2 SMNVEV (reference sequence). Here the CDR3 DNA reads TGTGCCAGCAGTTTTTGGGGGTACGAGCAGTACTTC. Its protein is CASSFWGYEQYF.

The V and J genes are TRBV28 and TRBJ1-2; D is ambiguous. Trimming shortened V by 2 bases and J by 6 bases, and 4 bases separated the two germline ends. Germline assignment: CDR1 MDHEN and CDR2 SYDVKM. This CDR3 comprises 11 residues. The CDR3 loop is CASSLRDGYTF. The CDR3 region has the DNA TGTGCCAGCAGTTTACGAGATGGCTACACCTTC.

The chain links TRBV27 to TRBJ2-2; D call uncertain. The CDR3 is 14 residues long. Trimming cost V 0 bases and J 4 bases, with 6 bases left between them. The germline V gene encodes CDR1 MNHEY and CDR2 SMNVEV (reference sequence). CDR3 sequence (DNA): TGTGCCAGCAGTTTATCTTACCCCACCGGGGAGCTGTTTTTT. Translated: CASSLSYPTGELFF.

This chain uses TRBV12-3 or TRBV12-4 with TRBJ1-1; D unresolved. V was shortened by 1 base and J by 7 bases, with 7 bases between the two germline ends. The CDR3 contains 12 residues. Here the CDR3 reads CASSLGVGEAFF. CDR3 DNA sequence: TGTGCCAGCAGTTTAGGCGTAGGTGAAGCTTTCTTT.

The chain has TRBV6-2 or TRBV6-3 and TRBJ2-7; tentative D call: TRBD1 (5 bases). CDR3 length equals 13 residues. V was shortened by 2 bases and J by 2 bases, with 7 bases between the two germline ends. CDR1 and CDR2 (germline): MNHEY, SVGEGT. The CDR3 loop reads CASSYAGTYEQYF. The DNA of the CDR3 is TGTGCCAGCAGTTACGCAGGGACCTACGAGCAGTACTTC.

This clone appeared a single time. The chain links TRBV7-2 to TRBJ1-6; 7 bases are a match to TRBD1. The CDR3 extends over 15 amino acids. Unmatched junction bases numbered 6, after V lost 1 base and J lost 9 bases. CDR1 SGHTA and CDR2 FQGNSA come from the germline V gene. In nucleotides, the CDR3 is TGTGCCAGCAGCTTAGTGAGGGGGCAGGGTTCACCCCTCCACTTT. Its translation is CASSLVRGQGSPLHF.

The rearrangement joins TRBV7-6 to TRBJ2-3; D uncertain. The CDR3 has 11 residues. The V end lost 4 bases, the J end lost 7 bases, and 6 bases lay between the germline ends. In germline, CDR1 is SGHVS, CDR2 FNYEAQ. The CDR3 sequence: CASSSLHTQYF. DNA of the CDR3: TGTGCCAGCAGCTCCCTCCATACGCAGTATTTT.

J is TRBJ2-3 and V is TRBV9; D possibly corresponds to TRBD1 (6 bases). The germline V gene has CDR1 SGDLS and CDR2 YYNGEE. This CDR3 region has 14 residues. V gave up 3 bases and J gave up 6 bases, with 14 bases separating them. The CDR3, as DNA: TGTGCCAGCAGCGAGTGGGACACTTTGGATACGCAGTATTTT. Translation gives CASSEWDTLDTQYF. Filled out from reference TRBV9 and TRBJ2-3, the complete variable domain reads DSGVTQTPKHLITATGQRVTLRCSPRSGDLSVYWYQQSLDQGLQFLIQYYNGEERAKGNILERFSAQQFPDLHSELNLSSLELGDSALYFCASSEWDTLDTQYFGPGTRLTVL.